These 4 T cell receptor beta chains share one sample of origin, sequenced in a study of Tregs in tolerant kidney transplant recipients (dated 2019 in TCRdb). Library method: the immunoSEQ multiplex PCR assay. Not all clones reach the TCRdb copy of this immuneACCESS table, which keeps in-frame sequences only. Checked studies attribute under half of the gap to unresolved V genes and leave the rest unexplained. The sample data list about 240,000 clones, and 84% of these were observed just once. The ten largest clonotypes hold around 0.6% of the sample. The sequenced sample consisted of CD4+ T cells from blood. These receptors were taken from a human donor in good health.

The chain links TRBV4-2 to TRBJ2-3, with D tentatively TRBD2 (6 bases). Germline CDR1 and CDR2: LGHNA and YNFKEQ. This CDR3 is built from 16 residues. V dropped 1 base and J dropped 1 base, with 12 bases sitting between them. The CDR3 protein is CASSQGAGTGTDTQYF. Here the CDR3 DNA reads TGTGCCAGCAGCCAAGGGGCGGGGACGGGCACAGATACGCAGTATTTT.

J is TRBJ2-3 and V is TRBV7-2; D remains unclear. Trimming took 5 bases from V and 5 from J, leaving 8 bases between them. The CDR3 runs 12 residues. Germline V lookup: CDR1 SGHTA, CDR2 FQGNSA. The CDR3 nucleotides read TGTGCCAGCAGCGCCTTAAGAGATACGCAGTATTTT. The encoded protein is CASSALRDTQYF.

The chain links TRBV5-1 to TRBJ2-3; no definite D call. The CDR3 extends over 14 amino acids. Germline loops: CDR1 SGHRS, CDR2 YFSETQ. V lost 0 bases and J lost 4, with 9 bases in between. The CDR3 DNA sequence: TGCGCCAGCAGCTTGGACAGTTCGTCAGATACGCAGTATTTT. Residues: CASSLDSSSDTQYF.

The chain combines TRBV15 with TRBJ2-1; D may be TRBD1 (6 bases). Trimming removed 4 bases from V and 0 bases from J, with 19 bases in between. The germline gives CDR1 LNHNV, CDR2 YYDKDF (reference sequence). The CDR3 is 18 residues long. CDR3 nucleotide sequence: TGTGCCACCAGCACCCCGGGAAAGACAGGAGACTCCTACAATGAGCAGTTCTTC. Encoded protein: CATSTPGKTGDSYNEQFF.